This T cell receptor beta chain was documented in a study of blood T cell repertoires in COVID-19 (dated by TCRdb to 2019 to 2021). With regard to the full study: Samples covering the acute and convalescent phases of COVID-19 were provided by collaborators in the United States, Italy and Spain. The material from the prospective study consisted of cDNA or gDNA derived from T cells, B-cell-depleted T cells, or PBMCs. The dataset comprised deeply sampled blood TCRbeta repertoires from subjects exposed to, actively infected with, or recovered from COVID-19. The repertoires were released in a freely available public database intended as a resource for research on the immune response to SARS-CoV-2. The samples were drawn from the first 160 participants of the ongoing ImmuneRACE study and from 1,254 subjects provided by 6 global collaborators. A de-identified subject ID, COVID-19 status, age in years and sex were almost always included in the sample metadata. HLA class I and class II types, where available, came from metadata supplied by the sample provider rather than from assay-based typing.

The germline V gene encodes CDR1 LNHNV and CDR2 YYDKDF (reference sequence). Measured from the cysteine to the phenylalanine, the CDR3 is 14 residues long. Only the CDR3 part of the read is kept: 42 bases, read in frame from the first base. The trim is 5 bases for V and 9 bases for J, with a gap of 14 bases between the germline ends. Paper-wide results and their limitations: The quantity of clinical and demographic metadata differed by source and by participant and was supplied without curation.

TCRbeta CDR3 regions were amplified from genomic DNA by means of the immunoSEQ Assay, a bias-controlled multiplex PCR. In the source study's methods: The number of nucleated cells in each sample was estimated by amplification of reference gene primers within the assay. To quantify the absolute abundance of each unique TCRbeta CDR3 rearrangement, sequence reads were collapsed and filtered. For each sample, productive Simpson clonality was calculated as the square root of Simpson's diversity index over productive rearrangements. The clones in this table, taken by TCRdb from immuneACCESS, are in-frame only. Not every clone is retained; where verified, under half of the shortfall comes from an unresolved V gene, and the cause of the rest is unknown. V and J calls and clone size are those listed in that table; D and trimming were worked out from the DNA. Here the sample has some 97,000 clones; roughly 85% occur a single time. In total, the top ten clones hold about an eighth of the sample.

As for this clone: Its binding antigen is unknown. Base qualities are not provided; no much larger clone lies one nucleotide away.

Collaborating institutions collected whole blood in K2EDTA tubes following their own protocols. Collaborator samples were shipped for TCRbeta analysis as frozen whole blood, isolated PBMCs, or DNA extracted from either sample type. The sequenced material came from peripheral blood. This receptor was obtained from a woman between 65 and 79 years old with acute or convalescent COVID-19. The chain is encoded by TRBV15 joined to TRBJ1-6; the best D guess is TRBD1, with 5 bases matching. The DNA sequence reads TGTGCCACCAGCCCCGGGCCGGGGGGTTCACCCCTCCACTTT. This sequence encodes CATSPGPGGSPLHF. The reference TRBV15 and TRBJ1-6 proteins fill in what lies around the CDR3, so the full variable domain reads DAMVIQNPRYQVTQFGKPVTLSCSQTLNHNVMYWYQQKSSQAPKLLFHYYDKDFNNEADTPDNFQSRRPNTSFCFLDIRSPGLGDTAMYLCATSPGPGGSPLHFGNGTRLTVT.